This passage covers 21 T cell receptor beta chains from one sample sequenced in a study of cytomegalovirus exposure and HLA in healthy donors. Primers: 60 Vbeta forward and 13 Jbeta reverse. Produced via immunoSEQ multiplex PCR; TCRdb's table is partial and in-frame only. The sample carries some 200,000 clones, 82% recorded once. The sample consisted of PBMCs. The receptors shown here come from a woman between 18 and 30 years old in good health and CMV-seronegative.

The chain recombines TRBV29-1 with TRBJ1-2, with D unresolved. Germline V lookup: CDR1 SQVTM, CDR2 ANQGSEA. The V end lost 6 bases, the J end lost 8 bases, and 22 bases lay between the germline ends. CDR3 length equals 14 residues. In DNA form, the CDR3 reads TGCAGCGTCGAAACTTTTCAAGCTGCGGGGGGCTACACCTTC. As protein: CSVETFQAAGGYTF.

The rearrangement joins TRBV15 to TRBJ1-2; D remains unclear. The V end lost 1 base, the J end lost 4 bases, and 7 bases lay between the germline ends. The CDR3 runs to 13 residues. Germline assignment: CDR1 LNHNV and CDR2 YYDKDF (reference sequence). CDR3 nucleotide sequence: TGTGCCACCAGCAGAGGGGCCTCCTATGGCTACACCTTC. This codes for CATSRGASYGYTF.

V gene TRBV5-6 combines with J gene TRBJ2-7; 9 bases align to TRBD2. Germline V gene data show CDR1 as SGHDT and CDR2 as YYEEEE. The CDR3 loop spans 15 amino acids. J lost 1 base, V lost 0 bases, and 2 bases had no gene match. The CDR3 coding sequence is TGTGCCAGCAGCTTGGGGACTAGCGATTCCTACGAGCAGTACGTC. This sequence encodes CASSLGTSDSYEQYV.

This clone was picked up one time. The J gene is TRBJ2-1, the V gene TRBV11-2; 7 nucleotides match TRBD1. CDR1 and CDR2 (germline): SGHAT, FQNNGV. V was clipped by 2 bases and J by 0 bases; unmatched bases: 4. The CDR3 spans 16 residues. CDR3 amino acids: CASSLQGQSSYNEQFF. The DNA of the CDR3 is TGTGCCAGCAGCTTACAGGGACAGAGCTCCTACAATGAGCAGTTCTTC.

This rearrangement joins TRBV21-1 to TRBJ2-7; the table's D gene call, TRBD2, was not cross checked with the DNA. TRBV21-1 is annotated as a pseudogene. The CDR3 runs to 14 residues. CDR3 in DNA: TGTGCCAGGGGTAGCGGGAGGAAAGGCTACGAGCAGTACTTC. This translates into CARGSGRKGYEQYF.

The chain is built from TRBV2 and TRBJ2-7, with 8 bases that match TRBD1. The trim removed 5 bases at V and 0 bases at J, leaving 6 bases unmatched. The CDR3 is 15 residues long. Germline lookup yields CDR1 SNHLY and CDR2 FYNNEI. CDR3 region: CASSRGTGGSYEQYV. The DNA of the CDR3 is TGTGCCAGCAGTCGGGGAACAGGGGGCTCCTACGAGCAGTACGTC.

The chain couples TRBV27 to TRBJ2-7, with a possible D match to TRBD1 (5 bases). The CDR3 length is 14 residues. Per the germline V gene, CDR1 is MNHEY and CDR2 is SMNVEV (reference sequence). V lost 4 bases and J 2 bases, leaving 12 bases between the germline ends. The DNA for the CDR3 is TGTGCCAGCAGTTCGACAGATACCCCCTACGAGCAGTACTTC. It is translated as CASSSTDTPYEQYF.

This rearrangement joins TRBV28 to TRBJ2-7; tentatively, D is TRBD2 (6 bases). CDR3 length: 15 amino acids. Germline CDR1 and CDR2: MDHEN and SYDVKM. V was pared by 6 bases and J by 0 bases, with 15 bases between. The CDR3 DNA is TGTGCCAGCAGCTCTCCGGGACTCAACTCCTACGAGCAGTACTTC. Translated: CASSSPGLNSYEQYF.

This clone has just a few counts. The CDR3 spells CASRTGGTGELFF. The DNA of the CDR3 is TGCGCCAGCAGGACAGGGGGAACCGGGGAGCTGTTTTTT. V usage is TRBV10-1 and J usage is TRBJ2-2; 9 nucleotides line up with TRBD1. CDR1 and CDR2 from the germline V gene are WNHNN and SYGVQD (reference sequence). J gave up 5 bases and V 6 bases, and 1 base lay outside the gene matches. CDR3 size: 13 residues.

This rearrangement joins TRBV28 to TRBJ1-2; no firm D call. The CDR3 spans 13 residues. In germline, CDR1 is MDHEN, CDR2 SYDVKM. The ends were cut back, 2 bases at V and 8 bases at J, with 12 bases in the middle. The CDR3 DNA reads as TGTGCCAGCAGTTTAGCCACCGAGGGAGGCTACACCTTC. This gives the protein CASSLATEGGYTF.

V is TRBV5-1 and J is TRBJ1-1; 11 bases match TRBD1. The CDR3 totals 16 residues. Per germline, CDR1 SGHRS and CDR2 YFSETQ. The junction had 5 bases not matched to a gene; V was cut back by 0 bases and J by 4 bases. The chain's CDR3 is CASSLGDRGWSTEAFF. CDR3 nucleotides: TGCGCCAGCAGCTTGGGGGACAGGGGGTGGAGCACTGAAGCTTTCTTT.

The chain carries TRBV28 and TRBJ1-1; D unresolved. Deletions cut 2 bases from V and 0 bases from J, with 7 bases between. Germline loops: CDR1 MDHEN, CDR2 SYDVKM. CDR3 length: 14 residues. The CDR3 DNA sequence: TGTGCCAGCAGTTTACACAGATTGAACACTGAAGCTTTCTTT. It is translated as CASSLHRLNTEAFF.

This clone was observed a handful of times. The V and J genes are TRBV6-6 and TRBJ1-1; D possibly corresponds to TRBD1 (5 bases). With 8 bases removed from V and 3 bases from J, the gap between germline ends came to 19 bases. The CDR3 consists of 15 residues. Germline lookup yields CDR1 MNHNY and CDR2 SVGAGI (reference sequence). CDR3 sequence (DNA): TGTGCCAGCCGTCGCGCAGGGCTAGTGGACACTGAAGCTTTCTTT. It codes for CASRRAGLVDTEAFF.

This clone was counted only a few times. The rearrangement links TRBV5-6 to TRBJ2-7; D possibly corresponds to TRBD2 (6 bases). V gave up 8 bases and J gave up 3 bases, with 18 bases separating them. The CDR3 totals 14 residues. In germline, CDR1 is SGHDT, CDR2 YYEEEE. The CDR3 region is CASMRTGGGYEQYF. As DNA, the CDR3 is TGTGCCAGTATGAGGACCGGGGGAGGCTACGAGCAGTACTTC.

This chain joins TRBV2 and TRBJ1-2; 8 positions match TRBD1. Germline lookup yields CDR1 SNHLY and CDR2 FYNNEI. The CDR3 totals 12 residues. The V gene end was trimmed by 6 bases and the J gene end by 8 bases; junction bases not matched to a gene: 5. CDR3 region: CASRDRAGGYTF. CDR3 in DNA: TGTGCCAGCAGGGACAGGGCTGGGGGCTACACCTTC.

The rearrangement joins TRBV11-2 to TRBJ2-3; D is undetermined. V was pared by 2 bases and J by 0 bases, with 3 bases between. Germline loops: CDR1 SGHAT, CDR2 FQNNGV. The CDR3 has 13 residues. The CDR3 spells CASSLLSTDTQYF. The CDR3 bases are TGTGCCAGCAGCTTACTGAGCACAGATACGCAGTATTTT.

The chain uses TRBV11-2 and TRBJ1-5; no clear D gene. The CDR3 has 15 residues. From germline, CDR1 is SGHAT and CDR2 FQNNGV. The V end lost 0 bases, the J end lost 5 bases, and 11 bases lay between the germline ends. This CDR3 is CASSLDRGDYQPQHF. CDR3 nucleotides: TGTGCCAGCAGCTTAGATCGCGGCGATTATCAGCCCCAGCATTTT.

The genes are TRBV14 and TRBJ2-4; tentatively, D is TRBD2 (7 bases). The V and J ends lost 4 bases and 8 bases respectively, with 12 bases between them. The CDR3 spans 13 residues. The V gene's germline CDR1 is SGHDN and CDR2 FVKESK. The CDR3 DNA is TGTGCCAGCAGCCGTGGGGGGGGCTACATTCAGTACTTC. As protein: CASSRGGGYIQYF.

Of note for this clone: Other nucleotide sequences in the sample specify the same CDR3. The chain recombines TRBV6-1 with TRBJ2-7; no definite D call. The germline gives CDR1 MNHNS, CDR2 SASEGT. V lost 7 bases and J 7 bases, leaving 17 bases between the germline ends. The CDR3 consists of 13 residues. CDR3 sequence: CASNLGRSDEQYV. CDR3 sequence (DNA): TGTGCCAGCAATCTAGGCAGAAGCGATGAGCAGTACGTC.

In DNA form, the CDR3 reads TGTGCCAGCAGTCAAAACGGGGTTGGGGCCCTCCACTTT. It specifies CASSQNGVGALHF. The chain is built from TRBV28 and TRBJ1-6, with no clear D. Germline-derived CDR1 and CDR2 are MDHEN and SYDVKM. V was pared by 5 bases and J by 14 bases, with 16 bases between. The CDR3 spans 13 residues.

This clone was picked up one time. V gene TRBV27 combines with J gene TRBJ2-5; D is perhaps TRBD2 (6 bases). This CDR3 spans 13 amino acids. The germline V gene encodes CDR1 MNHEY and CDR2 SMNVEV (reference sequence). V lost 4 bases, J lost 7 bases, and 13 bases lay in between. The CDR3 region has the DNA TGTGCCAGCAGTTCTTTAGCGGATTGGACCCAGTACTTC. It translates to CASSSLADWTQYF.